The sequence of this T cell receptor (beta chain) was determined in a study of T cells in Graves' hyperthyroidism and ophthalmopathy. Points on this clonotype: What it binds is unknown.

The CDR3 spans 15 residues. Germline V CDR1 and CDR2: SGHNT, YYREEE (reference sequence). The V segment lost 3 bases and the J segment 9 bases; nucleotides outside the gene matches: 8. Exclusion followed for patients with uncontrolled infection, other autoimmune disease, pregnancy or lactation. This sample holds PBMCs from approximately 10 ml fresh peripheral blood. Study conclusions and caveats: Ophthalmopathy was told apart from stable hyperthyroidism by a 13 V-J model.

RNA transcripts provided the source from which TCR beta CDR3 regions were amplified. The TCR CDR3 was amplified in a first-round RT-PCR using the HTBI primer set. MiXCR, run by TCRdb on the multiplex PCR reads, gives a single entry per CDR3 protein. The sample holds approximately 870,000 distinct CDR3 sequences, roughly 37% seen once. The receptor was derived from a man aged 18 to 30 with Graves' hyperthyroidism. This chain uses TRBV5-4 with TRBJ1-6; TRBD1 matches 8 bases. Input material: blood. CDR3 in DNA: TGTGCCAGCAGCTCAAGGGACAGGTCATCTTCACCCCTCCACTTT. It encodes CASSSRDRSSSPLHF. Filled out from reference TRBV5-4 and TRBJ1-6, the complete variable domain reads ETGVTQSPTHLIKTRGQQVTLRCSSQSGHNTVSWYQQALGQGPQFIFQYYREEENGRGNFPPRFSGLQFPNYSSELNVNALELDDSALYLCASSSRDRSSSPLHFGNGTRLTVT.